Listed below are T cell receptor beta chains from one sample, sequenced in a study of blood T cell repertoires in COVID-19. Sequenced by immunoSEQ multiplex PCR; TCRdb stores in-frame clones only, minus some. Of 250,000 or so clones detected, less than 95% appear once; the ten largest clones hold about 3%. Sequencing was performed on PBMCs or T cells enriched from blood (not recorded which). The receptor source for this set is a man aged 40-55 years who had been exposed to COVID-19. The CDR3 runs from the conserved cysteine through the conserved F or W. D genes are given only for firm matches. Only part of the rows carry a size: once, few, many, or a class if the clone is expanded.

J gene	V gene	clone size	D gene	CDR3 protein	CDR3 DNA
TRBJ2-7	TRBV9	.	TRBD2	CASSVGLAGVYEQYF	TGTGCCAGCAGCGTAGGGCTAGCGGGAGTCTACGAGCAGTACTTC
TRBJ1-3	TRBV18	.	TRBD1	CASSPQRTGSHTIYF	TGTGCCAGCTCACCACAGCGGACAGGATCTCACACCATATATTTT
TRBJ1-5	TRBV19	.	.	CASTPKSGDSNQPQHF	TGTGCCAGTACCCCGAAGTCAGGGGATAGCAATCAGCCCCAGCATTTT
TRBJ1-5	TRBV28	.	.	CATKTGTSNQPQHF	TGTGCCACCAAGACCGGGACTTCAAATCAGCCCCAGCATTTT
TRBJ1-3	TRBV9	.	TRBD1	CASSYTRDRAFSGNTIYF	TGTGCCAGCAGCTATACCCGGGACAGGGCCTTTTCTGGAAACACCATATATTTT
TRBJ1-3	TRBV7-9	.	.	CASSLSTGRNTIYF	TGTGCCAGCAGCTTAAGTACAGGGAGAAACACCATATATTTT
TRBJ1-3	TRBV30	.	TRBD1	CAWSRTGSGNTIYF	TGTGCCTGGAGTCGGACAGGCTCTGGAAACACCATATATTTT
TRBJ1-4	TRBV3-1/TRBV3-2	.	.	CASSQVTDSGLNEKLFF	TGTGCCAGCAGCCAAGTCACGGACAGCGGCTTAAATGAAAAACTGTTTTTT
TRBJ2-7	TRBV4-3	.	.	CASSQDSTYEQYF	TGCGCCAGCAGCCAAGATTCAACCTACGAGCAGTACTTC
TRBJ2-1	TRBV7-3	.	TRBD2	CASSLRTSGPHNEQFF	TGTGCCAGCAGCTTAAGGACTAGCGGGCCCCACAATGAGCAGTTCTTC
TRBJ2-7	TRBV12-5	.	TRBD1	CASGLVLGQGSYEQYF	TGTGCTAGTGGTTTGGTATTGGGACAGGGTTCCTACGAGCAGTACTTC
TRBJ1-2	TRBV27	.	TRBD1	CASSLSGGGGYGYTF	TGTGCCAGCAGTTTAAGTGGAGGGGGCGGTTATGGCTACACCTTC
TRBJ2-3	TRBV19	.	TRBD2	CASSILGLAVSDTQYF	TGTGCCAGTAGTATCCTAGGACTAGCGGTATCAGATACGCAGTATTTT
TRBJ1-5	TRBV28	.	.	CASQQVNQPQHF	TGTGCCAGCCAACAGGTTAATCAGCCCCAGCATTTT
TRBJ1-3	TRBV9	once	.	CASRAGIGAGNTIYF	TGTGCCAGCAGAGCAGGGATAGGCGCTGGAAACACCATATATTTT
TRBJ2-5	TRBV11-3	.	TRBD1	CASSRNQRGPGETQYF	TGTGCCAGCAGCCGAAATCAAAGGGGGCCGGGGGAGACCCAGTACTTC
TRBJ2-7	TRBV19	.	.	CASSIGLAKSSYEQYF	TGTGCCAGTAGTATAGGTCTAGCGAAGAGCTCCTACGAGCAGTACTTC
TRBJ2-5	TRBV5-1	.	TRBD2	CASSPGLAEQETQYF	TGCGCCAGCAGCCCGGGACTAGCGGAACAAGAGACCCAGTACTTC
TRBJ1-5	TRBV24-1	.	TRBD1	CATSDPGQTNQPQHF	TGTGCCACCAGTGACCCGGGACAGACCAATCAGCCCCAGCATTTT
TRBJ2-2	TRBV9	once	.	CASSVEGTGELFF	TGTGCCAGCAGCGTAGAGGGGACCGGGGAGCTGTTTTTT
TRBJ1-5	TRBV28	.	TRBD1	CASSLWLDRAAQPQHF	TGTGCCAGCAGTTTATGGCTCGACAGGGCCGCTCAGCCCCAGCATTTT
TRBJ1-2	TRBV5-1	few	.	CASSLGRSGYGYTF	TGCGCCAGCAGCTTGGGCCGTAGCGGCTATGGCTACACCTTC
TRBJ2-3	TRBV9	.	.	CASSDAASGSPTDTQYF	TGTGCCAGCAGCGACGCCGCCTCGGGATCCCCCACAGATACGCAGTATTTT
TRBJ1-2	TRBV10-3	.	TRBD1	CAIKGQTNYGYTF	TGTGCCATCAAGGGACAGACCAACTATGGCTACACCTTC
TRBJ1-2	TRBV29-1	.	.	CSVDAGLNYGYTF	TGCAGCGTTGACGCAGGGCTGAACTATGGCTACACCTTC
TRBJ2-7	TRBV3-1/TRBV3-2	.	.	CASSQNEAVSYEQYF	TGTGCCAGCAGCCAAAATGAGGCAGTTTCCTACGAGCAGTACTTC
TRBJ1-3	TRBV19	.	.	CASSARGSGNTIYF	TGTGCCAGTAGTGCCAGGGGTTCTGGAAACACCATATATTTT
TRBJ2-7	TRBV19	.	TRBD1	CASSGTGGFYEQYF	TGTGCCAGTAGTGGGACAGGGGGTTTTTACGAGCAGTACTTC
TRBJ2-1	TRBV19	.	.	CASSPTGTSYNEQFF	TGTGCCAGTAGTCCAACCGGGACTTCCTACAATGAGCAGTTCTTC
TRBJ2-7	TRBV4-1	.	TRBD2	CASSQTSGRYEQYF	TGCGCCAGCAGCCAGACTAGCGGGAGATACGAGCAGTACTTC
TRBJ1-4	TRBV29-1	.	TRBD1	CSAEDRGSEKLFF	TGCAGCGCGGAGGACAGGGGTAGCGAAAAACTGTTTTTT
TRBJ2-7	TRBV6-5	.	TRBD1	CASTPDRGYEQYF	TGTGCCAGCACACCTGACAGGGGGTACGAGCAGTACTTC
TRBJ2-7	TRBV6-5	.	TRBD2	CASSIAGDEQYF	TGTGCCAGCAGCATAGCGGGAGACGAGCAGTACTTC
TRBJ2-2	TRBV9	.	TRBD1	CASTWGSGTGGTGELFF	TGTGCCAGCACGTGGGGTTCCGGGACAGGGGGTACCGGGGAGCTGTTTTTT
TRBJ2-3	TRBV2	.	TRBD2	CASSEGSGGDTDTQYF	TGTGCCAGCAGTGAAGGTTCGGGAGGAGACACAGATACGCAGTATTTT
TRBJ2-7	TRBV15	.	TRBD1	CATSGDRGKYEQYF	TGTGCCACCAGCGGGGACAGGGGTAAATACGAGCAGTACTTC
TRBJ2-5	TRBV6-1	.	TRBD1	CASSARRDRLTRKETQYF	TGTGCCAGCAGTGCCCGCCGGGACAGACTAACTAGGAAAGAGACCCAGTACTTC
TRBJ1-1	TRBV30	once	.	CASERRSHAFF	TGTGCCTCCGAGAGGAGGTCGCACGCTTTCTTT
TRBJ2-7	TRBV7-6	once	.	CASSLVPPLRSKTPSSYEQYF	TGTGCCAGCAGCTTAGTACCCCCCCTCCGGAGCAAGACTCCCAGCTCCTACGAGCAGTACTTC
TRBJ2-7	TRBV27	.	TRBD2	CASSPGLAGEGQYF	TGTGCCAGCAGTCCAGGACTAGCGGGAGAAGGGCAGTACTTC
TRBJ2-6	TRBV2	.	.	CASSAEIFGANVLTF	TGTGCCAGCAGTGCGGAGATTTTTGGGGCCAACGTCCTGACTTTC
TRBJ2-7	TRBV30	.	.	CAWSPPPIGRGYEQYF	TGTGCCTGGAGTCCCCCCCCCATCGGAAGGGGGTACGAGCAGTACTTC
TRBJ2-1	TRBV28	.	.	CASSGGGGGTSNEQFF	TGTGCCAGCAGTGGCGGAGGGGGCGGGACCTCCAATGAGCAGTTCTTC
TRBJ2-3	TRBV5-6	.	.	CASTGYLLRDTQYF	TGTGCCAGCACGGGGTACTTATTGCGAGATACGCAGTATTTT
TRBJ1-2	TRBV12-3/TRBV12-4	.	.	CASSFMGSGGYTF	TGTGCCAGCAGTTTCATGGGGAGTGGGGGCTACACCTTC